The following is a T cell receptor beta chain sequence with its context. Its antigen is not identified. The data derive from a study of cytomegalovirus exposure and HLA in healthy donors. A multiplex PCR was run with 60 Vbeta primers and 13 Jbeta primers. Measured with immunoSEQ multiplex PCR; TCRdb has only the in-frame clones, and not every one. The sample records some 120,000 clones, 55% to 70% being singletons. General study results and limits: TCR beta V- and J-gene trimming, according to a later analysis, was linked to a missense DCLRE1C variant.

The clonotype originates from a woman in her thirties in good health and CMV-seronegative. Sample: PBMCs.

The CDR3 DNA follows: TGTGCCAGCAGCTTTACGGCGGGAGACAATGAGCAGTTCTTC. Protein sequence: CASSFTAGDNEQFF. V and J are TRBV7-9 and TRBJ2-1; TRBD2 agrees at 7 bases. Germline V gives CDR1 SEHNR, CDR2 FQNEAQ (reference sequence). The V segment lost 3 bases and the J segment 5 bases; nucleotides outside the gene matches: 4. The CDR3 consists of 14 residues.